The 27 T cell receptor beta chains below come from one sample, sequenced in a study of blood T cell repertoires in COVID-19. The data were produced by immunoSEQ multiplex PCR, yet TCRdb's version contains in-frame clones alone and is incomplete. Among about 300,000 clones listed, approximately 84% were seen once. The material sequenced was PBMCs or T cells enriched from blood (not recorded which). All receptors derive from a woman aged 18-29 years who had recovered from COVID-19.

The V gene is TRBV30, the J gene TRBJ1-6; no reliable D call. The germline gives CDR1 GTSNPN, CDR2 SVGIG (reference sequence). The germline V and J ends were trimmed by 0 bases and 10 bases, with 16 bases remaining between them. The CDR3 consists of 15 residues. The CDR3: CAWSVAAGSWSPLHF. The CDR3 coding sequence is TGTGCCTGGAGTGTGGCCGCAGGTTCTTGGTCACCCCTCCACTTT.

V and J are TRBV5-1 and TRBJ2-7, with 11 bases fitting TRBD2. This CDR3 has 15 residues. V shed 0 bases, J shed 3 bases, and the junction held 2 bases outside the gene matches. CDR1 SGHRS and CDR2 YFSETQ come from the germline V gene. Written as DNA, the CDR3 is TGCGCCAGCAGCTTGGGGACTAGCGGGTACTACGAGCAGTACTTC. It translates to CASSLGTSGYYEQYF. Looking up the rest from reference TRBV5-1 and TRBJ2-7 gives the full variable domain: KAGVTQTPRYLIKTRGQQVTLSCSPISGHRSVSWYQQTPGQGLQFLFEYFSETQRNKGNFPGRFSGRQFSNSRSEMNVSTLELGDSALYLCASSLGTSGYYEQYFGPGTRLTVT.

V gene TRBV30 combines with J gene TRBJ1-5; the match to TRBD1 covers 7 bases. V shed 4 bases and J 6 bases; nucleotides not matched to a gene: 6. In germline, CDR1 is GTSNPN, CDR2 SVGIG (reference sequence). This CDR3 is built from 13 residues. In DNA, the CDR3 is TGTGCCTGGACAGGGGGTTTCGGTCAGCCCCAGCATTTT. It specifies CAWTGGFGQPQHF.

In DNA form, the CDR3 reads TGTGCCAGCAGCCTCGGACTAGCATCATGGCAGTACTTC. Protein: CASSLGLASWQYF. This rearrangement joins TRBV7-9 to TRBJ2-7; 8 nucleotides match TRBD2. The CDR3 has 13 residues. The ends lost 5 bases at V and 9 bases at J; junction bases unmatched: 9. Germline CDR1 SEHNR, CDR2 FQNEAQ (reference sequence).

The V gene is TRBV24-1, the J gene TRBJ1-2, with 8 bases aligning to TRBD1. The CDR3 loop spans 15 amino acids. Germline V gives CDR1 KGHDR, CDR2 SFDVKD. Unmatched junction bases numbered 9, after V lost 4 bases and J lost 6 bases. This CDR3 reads CATSDPNTGGHGYTF. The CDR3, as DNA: TGTGCCACCAGTGACCCTAACACAGGGGGACATGGCTACACCTTC.

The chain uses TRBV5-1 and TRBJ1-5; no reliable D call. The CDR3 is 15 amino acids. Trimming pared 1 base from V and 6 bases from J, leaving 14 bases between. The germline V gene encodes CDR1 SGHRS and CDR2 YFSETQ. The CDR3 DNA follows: TGCGCCAGCAGCTTGTCGGGAGGACCTCGTCAGCCCCAGCATTTT. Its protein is CASSLSGGPRQPQHF.

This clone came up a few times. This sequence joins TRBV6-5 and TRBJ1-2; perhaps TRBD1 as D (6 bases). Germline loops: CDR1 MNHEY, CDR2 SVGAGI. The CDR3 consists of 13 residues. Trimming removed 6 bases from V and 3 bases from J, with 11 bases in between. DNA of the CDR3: TGTGCCAGCAGAAACAGGGCAGACTATGGCTACACCTTC. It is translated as CASRNRADYGYTF.

The CDR3 sequence: CASSLRQDLGYGYTF. CDR3 bases: TGTGCCAGCAGCTTAAGACAGGATTTAGGCTATGGCTACACCTTC. The rearrangement joins TRBV7-9 to TRBJ1-2; a possible D gene is TRBD1 (6 bases). The V gene lost 2 bases and the J gene lost 4 bases, with 14 bases spanning the gap. The germline V gene encodes CDR1 SEHNR and CDR2 FQNEAQ (reference sequence). The CDR3 runs to 15 residues.

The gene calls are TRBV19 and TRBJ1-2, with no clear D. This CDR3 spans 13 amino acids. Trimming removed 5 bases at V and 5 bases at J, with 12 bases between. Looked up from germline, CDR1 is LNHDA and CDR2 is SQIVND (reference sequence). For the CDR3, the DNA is TGTGCCAGTAGTGAGGGAAGGGCTTATGGCTACACCTTC. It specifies CASSEGRAYGYTF.

CDR3 in DNA: TGTGCCAGCGAGACGGGACAGGGGACTGAAGCTTTCTTT. It is translated as CASETGQGTEAFF. The chain couples TRBV5-5 to TRBJ1-1, with TRBD1 identical over 10 bases. With V trimmed by 7 bases and J by 5 bases, 5 bases remained unmatched. Germline V gene sequence: CDR1 SGHKS, CDR2 YYEKEE (reference sequence). The CDR3 has 13 amino acids.

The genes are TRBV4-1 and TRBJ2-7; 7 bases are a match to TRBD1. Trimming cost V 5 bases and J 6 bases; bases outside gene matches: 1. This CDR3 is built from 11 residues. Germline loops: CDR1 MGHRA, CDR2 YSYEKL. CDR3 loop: CASSYRGEQYF. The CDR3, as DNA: TGCGCCAGCAGCTACAGGGGCGAGCAGTACTTC.

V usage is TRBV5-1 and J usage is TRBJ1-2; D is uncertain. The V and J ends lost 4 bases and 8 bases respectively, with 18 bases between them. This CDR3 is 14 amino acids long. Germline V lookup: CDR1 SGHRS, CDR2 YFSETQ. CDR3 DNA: TGCGCCAGCAGCCTGGATACGGAGCTATACGGCTACACCTTC. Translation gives CASSLDTELYGYTF. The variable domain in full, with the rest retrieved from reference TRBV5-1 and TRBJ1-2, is KAGVTQTPRYLIKTRGQQVTLSCSPISGHRSVSWYQQTPGQGLQFLFEYFSETQRNKGNFPGRFSGRQFSNSRSEMNVSTLELGDSALYLCASSLDTELYGYTFGSGTRLTVV.

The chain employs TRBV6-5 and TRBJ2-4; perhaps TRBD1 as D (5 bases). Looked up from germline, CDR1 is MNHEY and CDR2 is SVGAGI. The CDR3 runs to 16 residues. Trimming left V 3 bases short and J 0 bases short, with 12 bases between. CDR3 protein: CASSYSGSLAKNIQYF. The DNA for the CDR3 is TGTGCCAGCAGTTATTCAGGGTCCCTAGCCAAAAACATTCAGTACTTC.

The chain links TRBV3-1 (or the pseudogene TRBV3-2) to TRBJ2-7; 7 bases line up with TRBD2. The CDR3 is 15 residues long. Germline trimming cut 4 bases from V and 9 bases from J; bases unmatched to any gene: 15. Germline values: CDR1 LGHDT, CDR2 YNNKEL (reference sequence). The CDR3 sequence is CASSPRDYKDRRQYF. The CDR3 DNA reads TGTGCCAGCAGCCCCCGGGACTACAAAGATCGAAGGCAGTACTTC.

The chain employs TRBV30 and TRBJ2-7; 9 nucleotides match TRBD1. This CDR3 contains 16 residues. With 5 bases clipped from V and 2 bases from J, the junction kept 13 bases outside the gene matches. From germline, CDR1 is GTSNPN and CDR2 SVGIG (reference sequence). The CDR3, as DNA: TGTGCCTGGCGAAAAGAGTCGGGACAGGGCACCTACGAGCAGTACTTC. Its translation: CAWRKESGQGTYEQYF.

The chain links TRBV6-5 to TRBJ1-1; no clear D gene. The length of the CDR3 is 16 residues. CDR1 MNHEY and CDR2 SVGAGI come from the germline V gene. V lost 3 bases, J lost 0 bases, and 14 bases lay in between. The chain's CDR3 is CASSYDGPPMNTEAFF. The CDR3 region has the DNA TGTGCCAGCAGTTATGATGGGCCACCCATGAACACTGAAGCTTTCTTT.

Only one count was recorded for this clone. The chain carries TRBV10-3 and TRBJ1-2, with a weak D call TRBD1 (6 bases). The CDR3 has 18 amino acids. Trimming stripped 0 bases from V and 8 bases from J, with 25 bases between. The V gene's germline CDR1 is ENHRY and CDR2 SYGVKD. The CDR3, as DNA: TGTGCCATCAGTGAGTCGGGACCGTTACAGGGCCGCCAGGGCGGCTACACCTTC. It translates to CAISESGPLQGRQGGYTF.

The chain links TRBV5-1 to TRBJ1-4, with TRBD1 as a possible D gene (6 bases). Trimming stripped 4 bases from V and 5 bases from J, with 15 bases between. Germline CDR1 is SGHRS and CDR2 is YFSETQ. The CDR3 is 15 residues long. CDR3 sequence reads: CASSPGQFENEKLFF. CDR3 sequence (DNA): TGCGCCAGCAGCCCTGGACAGTTTGAAAATGAAAAACTGTTTTTT.

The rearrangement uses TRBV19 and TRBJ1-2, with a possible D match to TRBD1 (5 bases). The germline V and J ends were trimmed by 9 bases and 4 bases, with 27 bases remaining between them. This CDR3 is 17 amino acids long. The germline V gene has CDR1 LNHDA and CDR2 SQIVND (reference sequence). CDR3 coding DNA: TGTGCCAGCGAGGACCCGCGGCGCGGGGCCGCTACCTATGGCTACACCTTC. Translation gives CASEDPRRGAATYGYTF. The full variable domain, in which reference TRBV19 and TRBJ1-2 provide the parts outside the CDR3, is DGGITQSPKYLFRKEGQNVTLSCEQNLNHDAMYWYRQDPGQGLRLIYYSQIVNDFQKGDIAEGYSVSREKKESFPLTVTSAQKNPTAFYLCASEDPRRGAATYGYTFGSGTRLTVV.

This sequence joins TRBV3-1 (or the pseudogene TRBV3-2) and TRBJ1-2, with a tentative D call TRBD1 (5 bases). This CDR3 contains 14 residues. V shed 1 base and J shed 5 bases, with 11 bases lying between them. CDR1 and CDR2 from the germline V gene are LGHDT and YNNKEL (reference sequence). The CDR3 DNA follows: TGTGCCAGCAGCCAAGCAGTGGGGGGGTATGGCTACACCTTC. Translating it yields CASSQAVGGYGYTF.

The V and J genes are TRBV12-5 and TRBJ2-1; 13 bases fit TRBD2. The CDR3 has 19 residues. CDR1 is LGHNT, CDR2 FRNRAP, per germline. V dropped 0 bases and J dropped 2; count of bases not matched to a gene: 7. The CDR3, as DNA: TGTGCTAGTGGTTTGGTACCGGGACTAGCGGGGTCTACCTACAATGAGCAGTTCTTC. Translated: CASGLVPGLAGSTYNEQFF.

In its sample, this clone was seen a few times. The CDR3 reads CAWSSQYEQYF. In DNA, the CDR3 is TGTGCCTGGAGTTCACAGTACGAGCAGTACTTC. The chain links TRBV30 to TRBJ2-7; no clear D gene. This CDR3 is built from 11 residues. Trimming removed 2 bases from V and 4 bases from J, with 6 bases in between. Germline loops: CDR1 GTSNPN, CDR2 SVGIG (reference sequence).

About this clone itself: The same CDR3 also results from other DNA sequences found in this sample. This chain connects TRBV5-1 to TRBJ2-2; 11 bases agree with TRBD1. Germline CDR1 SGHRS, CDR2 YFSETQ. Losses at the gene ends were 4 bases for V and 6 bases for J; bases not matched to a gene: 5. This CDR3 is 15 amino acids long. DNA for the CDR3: TGCGCCAGCAGCCCCGGACAGGGGGCTGCCGGGGAGCTGTTTTTT. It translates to CASSPGQGAAGELFF.

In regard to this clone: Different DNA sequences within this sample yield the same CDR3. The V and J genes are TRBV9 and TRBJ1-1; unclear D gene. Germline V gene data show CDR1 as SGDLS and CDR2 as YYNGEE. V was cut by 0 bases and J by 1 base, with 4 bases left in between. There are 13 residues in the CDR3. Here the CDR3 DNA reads TGTGCCAGCAGCGTAGGGAGGAACACTGAAGCTTTCTTT. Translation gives CASSVGRNTEAFF.

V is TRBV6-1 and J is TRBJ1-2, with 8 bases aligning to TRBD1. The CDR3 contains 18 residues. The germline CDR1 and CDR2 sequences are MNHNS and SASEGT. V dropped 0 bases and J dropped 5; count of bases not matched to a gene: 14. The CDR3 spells CASSEAQNRDRWPYGYTF. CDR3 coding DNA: TGTGCCAGCAGTGAAGCGCAGAACCGGGACAGGTGGCCATATGGCTACACCTTC.

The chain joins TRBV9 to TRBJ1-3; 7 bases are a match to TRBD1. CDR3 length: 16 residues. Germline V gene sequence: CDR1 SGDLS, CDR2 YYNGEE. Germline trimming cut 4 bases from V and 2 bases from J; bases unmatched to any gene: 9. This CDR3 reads CASSQIQGWTGNTIYF. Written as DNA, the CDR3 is TGTGCCAGCAGCCAAATACAGGGGTGGACTGGAAACACCATATATTTT.

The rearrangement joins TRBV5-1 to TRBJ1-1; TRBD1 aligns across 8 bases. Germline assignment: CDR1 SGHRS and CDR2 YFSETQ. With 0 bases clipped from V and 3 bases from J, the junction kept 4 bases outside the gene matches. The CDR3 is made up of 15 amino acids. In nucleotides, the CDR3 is TGCGCCAGCAGCTTGGAGGGACAGGATTACACTGAAGCTTTCTTT. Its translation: CASSLEGQDYTEAFF.